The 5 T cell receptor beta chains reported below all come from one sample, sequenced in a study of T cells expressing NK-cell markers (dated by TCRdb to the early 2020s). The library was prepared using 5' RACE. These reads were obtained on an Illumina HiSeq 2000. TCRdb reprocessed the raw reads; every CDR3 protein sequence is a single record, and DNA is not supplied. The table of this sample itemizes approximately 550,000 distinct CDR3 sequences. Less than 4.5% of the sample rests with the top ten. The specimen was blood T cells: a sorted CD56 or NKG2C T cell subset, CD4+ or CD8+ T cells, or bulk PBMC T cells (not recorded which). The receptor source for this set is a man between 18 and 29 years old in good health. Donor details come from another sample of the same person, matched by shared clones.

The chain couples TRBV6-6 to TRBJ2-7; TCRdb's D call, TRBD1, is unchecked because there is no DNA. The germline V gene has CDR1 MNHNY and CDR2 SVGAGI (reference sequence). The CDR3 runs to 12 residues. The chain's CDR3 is CASSGTAYEQYF.

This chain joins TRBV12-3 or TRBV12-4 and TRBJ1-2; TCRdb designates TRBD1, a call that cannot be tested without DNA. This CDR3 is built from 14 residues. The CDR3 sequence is CASSLQTGMDGYTF.

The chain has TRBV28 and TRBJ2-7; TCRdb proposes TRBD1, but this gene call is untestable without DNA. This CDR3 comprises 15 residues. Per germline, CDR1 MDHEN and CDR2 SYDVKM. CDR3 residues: CASGGSDRLLKEQYF.

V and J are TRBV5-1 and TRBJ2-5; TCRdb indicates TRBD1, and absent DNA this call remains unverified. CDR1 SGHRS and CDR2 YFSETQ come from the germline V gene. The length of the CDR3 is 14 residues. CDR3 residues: CASYYPGGEETQYF.

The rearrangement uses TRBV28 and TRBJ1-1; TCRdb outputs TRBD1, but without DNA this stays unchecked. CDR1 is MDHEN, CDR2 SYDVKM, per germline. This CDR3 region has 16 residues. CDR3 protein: CASSLTFRDRGPKAFF.